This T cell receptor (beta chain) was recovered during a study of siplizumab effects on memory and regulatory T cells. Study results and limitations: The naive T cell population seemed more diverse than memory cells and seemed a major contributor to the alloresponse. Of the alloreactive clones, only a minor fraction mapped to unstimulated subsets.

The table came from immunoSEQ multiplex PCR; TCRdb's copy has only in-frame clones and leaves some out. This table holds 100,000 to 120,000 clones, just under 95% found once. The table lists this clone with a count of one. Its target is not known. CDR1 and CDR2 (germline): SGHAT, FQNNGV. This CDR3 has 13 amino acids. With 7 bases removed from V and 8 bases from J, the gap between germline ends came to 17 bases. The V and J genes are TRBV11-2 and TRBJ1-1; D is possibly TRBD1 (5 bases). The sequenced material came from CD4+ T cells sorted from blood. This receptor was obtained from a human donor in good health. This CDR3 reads CASTTGMGLEAFF. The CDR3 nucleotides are TGTGCCAGCACCACGGGAATGGGGCTGGAAGCTTTCTTT.